The T cell receptor beta chain under discussion was sequenced for a study of neoadjuvant anti-PD-1 for oral cavity cancer. This clone came up once. Trimming left V 8 bases short and J 0 bases short, with 11 bases between. The CDR3 has 14 residues. Germline V gives CDR1 MNHEY, CDR2 SVGAGI. Assay: immunoSEQ multiplex PCR; the TCRdb copy retains only in-frame clones and omits some. The top ten clones hold approximately 3.6% of a sample with 55,000 to 80,000 clones, around 83% of them seen once. V gene TRBV6-5 combines with J gene TRBJ1-5; no clear D. This TCR came from a person aged 35-79 years with oral cavity squamous cell carcinoma. The sequenced sample was PBMCs, obtained before nivolumab (anti-PD-1) treatment. The CDR3 coding sequence is TGTGCCAGCGAAAACATTCATAGCAATCAGCCCCAGCATTTT. Translated, it gives CASENIHSNQPQHF.